These T cell receptor beta chains were read from a single sample in a study of blood T cell repertoires in COVID-19. Here immunoSEQ multiplex PCR was the method, and the copy in TCRdb shows in-frame clones only, minus some. The data show fewer than 200,000 clones, over 80% seen once. Sequencing was carried out using peripheral blood. The source of these receptors is a man aged 25-45 years with COVID-19, enrolled during active disease. Each CDR3 is given without its conserved first and last residue. Rows may omit the clone size; those that give it use once, few, many or a size class.

size	V	J	CDR3
NA	TRBV6-5	TRBJ2-7	ASSYSIQEDPYEQY
NA	TRBV18	TRBJ1-5	ASSPRGPSLRGGNQPQH
NA	TRBV2	TRBJ2-1	ASLGQGIYNEQF
NA	TRBV6-6	TRBJ1-1	ASRTTSPSTGAF
NA	TRBV28	TRBJ2-7	ASSLSQSGRAAYEQY
NA	TRBV30	TRBJ1-4	AWSVGTGYEKLF
NA	TRBV5-1	TRBJ1-2	ASSLTVKGGYGYT
NA	TRBV7-2	TRBJ2-2	ASRDRLAGRTGELF
NA	TRBV7-2	TRBJ1-5	ASSLAQAGARQPQH
NA	TRBV7-2	TRBJ2-4	ASSPAGYKEWY
NA	TRBV5-4	TRBJ2-7	ASSSPGLLLSEQY
NA	TRBV19	TRBJ1-1	ASSIGRGEVEAF
NA	TRBV4-1	TRBJ2-5	ASSQEDRLVKTQY
NA	TRBV6-1	TRBJ2-2	ASSDLPGRGTYTGELF
NA	TRBV18	TRBJ2-1	ASSVSRSGGSNEQF
NA	TRBV29-1	TRBJ2-7	SGTGGLGEQY
NA	TRBV7-9	TRBJ2-1	ASSTRTFGQGIPNEQF
NA	TRBV27	TRBJ2-1	ASRKDSGPYNEQF
NA	TRBV7-3	TRBJ2-1	ASSLNSHNEQF
NA	TRBV28	TRBJ1-1	GSRGNTEAF
NA	TRBV7-7	TRBJ2-1	ASSLAGNYNEQF
NA	TRBV11-3	TRBJ2-5	ASSSRLAGRETQY
NA	TRBV28	TRBJ1-6	ASSSGVTHSPLH
NA	TRBV29-1	TRBJ1-4	SVRRLTNEKLF
once	TRBV27	TRBJ2-5	ASSWRLAGAQETQY
NA	TRBV19	TRBJ2-2	ASREGAMSTGELF
NA	TRBV16	TRBJ1-6	ASSRNPLPRSPLH
once	TRBV15	TRBJ2-1	TTSRDRVAGVRNEQF
NA	TRBV9	TRBJ2-6	ASSVKSSGANVLT
NA	TRBV27	TRBJ2-3	ASTQGRTDTQY
NA	TRBV7-9	TRBJ1-3	ASSLGRDTHSGNTIY
NA	TRBV5-1	TRBJ2-1	ASSVGQGAHDEQF
NA	TRBV19	TRBJ2-7	ASSKSSGGASPYEQY
NA	TRBV28	TRBJ2-1	ASSPAGSRPYNEQF
once	TRBV28	TRBJ1-5	ASSFDRGLLGNQPQH
NA	TRBV5-1	TRBJ2-5	ASSEYGQGGWETQY
NA	TRBV4-3	TRBJ1-4	ASSPRQGMETNEKLF
NA	TRBV7-2	TRBJ1-5	ASSSRDRVLGGQPQH
NA	TRBV20-1	TRBJ1-5	SASLLGEGNQPQH
NA	TRBV18	TRBJ2-3	ASSPTGKDTQY
NA	TRBV7-2	TRBJ2-7	ASSLFWTGIGEQY
NA	TRBV4-3	TRBJ2-1	ASSQDWGDRGGNEQF
NA	TRBV14	TRBJ2-7	ASSHQEGYEQY
NA	TRBV28	TRBJ2-7	ASSFSKGVNEQY
NA	TRBV5-4	TRBJ2-5	ASSFRTSRETQY
NA	TRBV7-2	TRBJ2-3	ASSALLEGTDTQY
NA	TRBV30	TRBJ1-2	AWRDTTGPGDGYT
NA	TRBV27	TRBJ1-6	ASSLLVRGSPLH
NA	TRBV4-3	TRBJ2-7	ASSQDWTDEGAYEQY
NA	TRBV2	TRBJ1-1	ASSIQGPNTEAF
NA	TRBV4-1	TRBJ1-5	ASSPSGQGPGNQPQH
NA	TRBV27	TRBJ1-6	ASSFQMNSPLH
NA	TRBV5-6	TRBJ1-4	ASSQDSLAEKLF
NA	TRBV7-9	TRBJ1-6	ASTRGSSYNSPLH
NA	TRBV28	TRBJ2-1	ASRNLAGGGYGYNEQF
NA	TRBV5-1	TRBJ2-5	ASSQDREQETQY
NA	TRBV4-3	TRBJ2-2	ASSQGQNTGELF
NA	TRBV5-1	TRBJ2-4	ASSVAGTGQAKNIQY
NA	TRBV5-4	TRBJ2-3	ASSRIRGSSTDTQY